One T cell receptor (beta chain) is described in this entry. Its antigen remains unknown. The data originate from a study of shared clonotypes between healthy human individuals. Study summary: Three plates each covered CD4 naive and memory; CD8 naive two, CD8 memory one.

Original analysis: Filtering differed since immunoSEQ provided only junctions, with no quality scores. Profiling relied on immunoSEQ multiplex PCR, and the TCRdb table lists in-frame clones only, not all of them. That table supplies the V and J calls and clone size; D and trimming were determined from the DNA. Among about 2 million clones listed, roughly 94% were seen once. Study-level findings and limits: The sole specimen, blood, was sampled, and tissue repertoires likely differ. The study found lower generation probabilities in non-shared clonotypes than in those shared by all four donors.

The CDR3 extends over 15 amino acids. The germline gives CDR1 SGHNT, CDR2 YYREEE (reference sequence). With V trimmed by 6 bases and J by 5 bases, 8 bases remained unmatched. Naive CD8 cells were CD45RO-negative, positively selected for CCR7, excluding terminally differentiated effector memory CD45RA+ cells. This chain connects TRBV5-4 to TRBJ2-3; 11 nucleotides agree with TRBD2. Sequencing was done on a sample of naive CD8+ T cells sorted from blood. The TCR sequence derives from a young man in good health. CDR3 sequence (DNA): TGTGCCAGCACGGGACTAGCGGAGAGGGGAGATACGCAGTATTTT. It is translated as CASTGLAERGDTQYF.